These 23 T cell receptor beta chains originate from one sample sequenced in a study of Graves' ophthalmopathy and Graves' hyperthyroidism. The sequenced template was RNA, covering the TCR beta CDR3 region. First-round RT-PCR used HTBI primers; second-round multiplex PCR followed. TCRdb called the multiplex PCR reads again in MiXCR, with one record for every CDR3 protein. In the table there are about 1.1 million distinct CDR3 sequences, less than 45% of which are singletons. The sequenced sample consisted of peripheral blood or thyroid tissue (not recorded which). All receptors derive from an adult man with Graves' hyperthyroidism.

This clonotype was counted at least ten times. CDR3 sequence (DNA): TGTGCCAGCAGCCTGAGACAGGGGAGGGAGGACACTGAAGCTTTCTTT. As protein: CASSLRQGREDTEAFF. V gene TRBV7-9 combines with J gene TRBJ1-1; 8 nucleotides match TRBD1. The CDR3 is made up of 16 amino acids. Germline CDR1 and CDR2: SEHNR and FQNEAQ (reference sequence). Trimming at V came to 5 bases and at J to 3 bases, leaving 11 bases not matched to a gene.

The chain couples TRBV5-1 to TRBJ1-6, with TRBD1 matching 7 bases. The junction had 2 bases not matched to a gene; V was cut back by 6 bases and J by 5 bases. CDR3 size: 13 residues. Per germline, CDR1 SGHRS and CDR2 YFSETQ. CDR3 amino acids: CASTRGNNSPLHF. The CDR3 region has the DNA TGCGCCAGCACCAGGGGGAATAATTCACCCCTCCACTTT.

This clonotype was detected a few times. The chain is built from TRBV5-4 and TRBJ2-7, with 7 bases matching TRBD1. Per the germline V gene, CDR1 is SGHNT and CDR2 is YYREEE (reference sequence). The V gene end was trimmed by 5 bases and the J gene end by 2 bases; junction bases not matched to a gene: 13. This CDR3 has 16 residues. DNA of the CDR3: TGTGCCAGCAGTCGACGAGGACAGGCGAAAACCTACGAGCAGTACTTC. Translation gives CASSRRGQAKTYEQYF.

At least ten counts were recorded for this clonotype. This rearrangement joins TRBV10-1 to TRBJ1-6; no clear D gene. The CDR3 loop spans 13 amino acids. Trimming left V 2 bases short and J 9 bases short, with 8 bases between. Germline lookup yields CDR1 WNHNN and CDR2 SYGVQD (reference sequence). As DNA, the CDR3 is TGCGCCAGCAGTGAGGGACGGAGTTCACCCCTCCACTTT. Its protein is CASSEGRSSPLHF.

This clonotype showed up just a few times. The gene calls are TRBV10-3 and TRBJ2-7; TRBD1 aligns across 8 bases. The CDR3 contains 16 residues. The ends lost 4 bases at V and 5 bases at J; junction bases unmatched: 13. CDR1 ENHRY and CDR2 SYGVKD come from the germline V gene. The CDR3 loop reads CAISAGDRPGIHEQYF. The CDR3 region has the DNA TGTGCCATCAGTGCAGGGGACAGGCCGGGCATCCACGAGCAGTACTTC.

This clonotype appeared a few times. J is TRBJ2-2 and V is TRBV4-1; D is possibly TRBD1 or TRBD2 (6 bases each). The CDR3 consists of 17 residues. Germline CDR1 MGHRA, CDR2 YSYEKL. Between the trimmed V and J ends, which lost 3 bases and 9 bases, there was a span of 23 bases. The CDR3 DNA reads TGCGCCAGCAGCCAGACACGGATCATAAGGGGGGCCAGGGAGCTGTTTTTT. This gives the protein CASSQTRIIRGARELFF.

The V and J genes are TRBV7-2 and TRBJ2-2; 10 positions agree with TRBD2. CDR3 length: 16 residues. Trimming at V came to 2 bases and at J to 7 bases, leaving 7 bases not matched to a gene. The germline V gene encodes CDR1 SGHTA and CDR2 FQGNSA. This CDR3 is CASSLSIAGGGGELFF. The CDR3 DNA is TGTGCCAGCAGCTTATCAATAGCGGGAGGTGGCGGGGAGCTGTTTTTT.

The sample holds many counts of this clonotype. The V and J genes are TRBV10-1 and TRBJ2-5, with 10 nucleotides matching TRBD2. Looked up from germline, CDR1 is WNHNN and CDR2 is SYGVQD (reference sequence). The CDR3 has 19 amino acids. V was pared by 8 bases and J by 0 bases, with 18 bases of the junction left unmatched. CDR3 nucleotide sequence: TGCGCCAGCGATACTCTAGCGGGGGAACCAGTAGCGTACCAAGAGACCCAGTACTTC. Translating gives CASDTLAGEPVAYQETQYF.

This clonotype was detected only a few times. The chain couples TRBV20-1 to TRBJ1-1, with TRBD1 as a possible D gene (6 bases). The CDR3 totals 14 residues. V shed 2 bases and J shed 0 bases, with 10 bases lying between them. CDR1 is DFQATT, CDR2 SNEGSKA, per germline (reference sequence). The chain's CDR3 is CSARTGAVNTEAFF. DNA for the CDR3: TGCAGTGCTAGAACGGGGGCGGTGAACACTGAAGCTTTCTTT.

The chain joins TRBV7-8 to TRBJ2-5, with D hard to call. Germline values: CDR1 SGHVS, CDR2 FQNEAQ. This CDR3 comprises 14 residues. The ends were cut back, 4 bases at V and 1 base at J, with 10 bases in the middle. The CDR3 DNA reads as TGTGCCAGCAGCTGGCAACGGCTCCAAGAGACCCAGTACTTC. Protein sequence: CASSWQRLQETQYF.

The chain joins TRBV4-2 to TRBJ2-7; 9 bases are a match to TRBD1. CDR3 length: 14 residues. Germline V gene sequence: CDR1 LGHNA, CDR2 YNFKEQ. The junction had 4 bases not matched to a gene; V was cut back by 1 base and J by 6 bases. CDR3: CASSQAPTGGEQYF. Written as DNA, the CDR3 is TGTGCCAGCAGCCAAGCCCCGACAGGGGGCGAGCAGTACTTC.

The sample holds many counts of this clonotype. V and J are TRBV7-9 and TRBJ2-7, with 9 bases fitting TRBD1. Germline V gene data show CDR1 as SEHNR and CDR2 as FQNEAQ (reference sequence). CDR3 length: 12 residues. V shed 5 bases, J shed 6 bases, and the junction held 2 bases outside the gene matches. The CDR3, as DNA: TGTGCCAGCAGCCGGACAGGGGTCGAGCAGTACTTC. Its protein is CASSRTGVEQYF.

This clonotype was seen a handful of times. No DNA is shown, since the ends of the CDR3 on it are uncertain; the CDR3 is the one TCRdb lists. The gene calls are TRBV29-1 and TRBJ2-6; the DNA was not compared with TRBD1, the D call given in the table. Germline values: CDR1 SQVTM, CDR2 ANQGSEA. The CDR3 is 15 residues long, ends included. CDR3 sequence reads: CSVFGTGIGANVLTF.

The sample holds many counts of this clonotype. The chain couples TRBV7-3 to TRBJ2-5; the D gene is possibly TRBD1 (6 bases). Germline-derived CDR1 and CDR2 are SGHTA and FQGTGA. This CDR3 is 15 amino acids long. V lost 5 bases and J 2 bases, leaving 15 bases between the germline ends. As DNA, the CDR3 is TGTGCCAGCAGCCTGGGACAATACGGACAAGAGACCCAGTACTTC. Protein: CASSLGQYGQETQYF.

This chain uses TRBV29-1 with TRBJ2-5; D is possibly TRBD1 (5 bases). The CDR3 contains 11 residues. Germline CDR1 and CDR2: SQVTM and ANQGSEA. The CDR3 loop reads CSYGRVETQYF. The CDR3 DNA is TGCAGTTACGGCAGGGTGGAGACCCAGTACTTC.

The chain recombines TRBV12-3 or TRBV12-4 with TRBJ1-2; D is uncertain. The V and J ends lost 0 bases and 7 bases respectively, with 6 bases between them. The CDR3 runs to 12 residues. CDR3 in amino acids: CASSLATTGYTF. The DNA for the CDR3 is TGTGCCAGCAGTTTAGCTACTACTGGCTACACCTTC.

This clonotype was seen a handful of times. The rearrangement links TRBV19 to TRBJ2-2; tentatively, D is TRBD1 (5 bases). Germline CDR1 reads LNHDA; CDR2 reads SQIVND (reference sequence). Trimming removed 0 bases from V and 3 bases from J, with 5 bases in between. The CDR3 covers 14 residues. The CDR3 DNA is TGTGCCAGTAGTATAGACAGGGACACCGGGGAGCTGTTTTTT. This translates into CASSIDRDTGELFF.

This clonotype has at least ten counts. The junction shows a germline mismatch at one end, possibly a read error. This chain joins TRBV10-3 and TRBJ2-5; D call uncertain. Germline V gene data show CDR1 as ENHRY and CDR2 as SYGVKD. This CDR3 contains 15 residues. CDR3 nucleotide sequence: TGTGCCAGCAGTTACACCCGTGCGGCCCGAGTGACCCAGTACTTC. It is translated as CASSYTRAARVTQYF.

Concerning this clonotype itself: One end of the junction does not line up with germline, which may come from a read error. The CDR3 protein is CASSLARGYEHYF. The CDR3 coding sequence is TGTGCCAGCAGTTTAGCCCGAGGTTACGAGCATTACTTC. The V call is TRBV6-5, the J call TRBJ2-7; D unresolved. The CDR3 covers 13 residues. The germline V gene encodes CDR1 MNHEY and CDR2 SVGAGI.

This chain connects TRBV7-8 to TRBJ2-7, with D possibly TRBD1 on 6 matching bases. V was cut by 5 bases and J by 2 bases, with 19 bases left in between. The length of the CDR3 is 16 residues. The germline V gene has CDR1 SGHVS and CDR2 FQNEAQ. The CDR3 DNA sequence: TGTGCCAGCAGCCCGCCTGACAGGCTAGAGACCTACGAGCAGTACTTC. It encodes CASSPPDRLETYEQYF.

Ten or more counts support this clonotype. V is TRBV20-1 and J is TRBJ1-2, with 9 bases identical to TRBD1. The V gene end was trimmed by 2 bases and the J gene end by 0 bases; junction bases not matched to a gene: 4. Germline CDR1 is DFQATT and CDR2 is SNEGSKA (reference sequence). The CDR3 sequence is 15 residues long. This chain's CDR3 is CSARNDRGANYGYTF. Written as DNA, the CDR3 is TGCAGTGCTAGAAACGACAGGGGGGCTAACTATGGCTACACCTTC.

This rearrangement joins TRBV7-8 to TRBJ2-5; 12 nucleotides agree with TRBD2. The germline CDR1 and CDR2 sequences are SGHVS and FQNEAQ. The CDR3 loop spans 16 amino acids. J was trimmed by 2 bases and V by 6 bases; bases with no gene match: 7. The CDR3, as DNA: TGTGCCAGCAGTCATACTAGCGGGGGGTCACAAGAGACCCAGTACTTC. Its protein is CASSHTSGGSQETQYF.

The chain has TRBV12-3 or TRBV12-4 and TRBJ2-7; 7 nucleotides line up with TRBD1. The CDR3 runs 16 residues. V dropped 1 base and J dropped 4; count of bases not matched to a gene: 10. CDR3 sequence: CASSLGRRGPSYEQYF. The DNA for the CDR3 is TGTGCCAGCAGTTTAGGTCGAAGGGGGCCTTCTTACGAGCAGTACTTC.